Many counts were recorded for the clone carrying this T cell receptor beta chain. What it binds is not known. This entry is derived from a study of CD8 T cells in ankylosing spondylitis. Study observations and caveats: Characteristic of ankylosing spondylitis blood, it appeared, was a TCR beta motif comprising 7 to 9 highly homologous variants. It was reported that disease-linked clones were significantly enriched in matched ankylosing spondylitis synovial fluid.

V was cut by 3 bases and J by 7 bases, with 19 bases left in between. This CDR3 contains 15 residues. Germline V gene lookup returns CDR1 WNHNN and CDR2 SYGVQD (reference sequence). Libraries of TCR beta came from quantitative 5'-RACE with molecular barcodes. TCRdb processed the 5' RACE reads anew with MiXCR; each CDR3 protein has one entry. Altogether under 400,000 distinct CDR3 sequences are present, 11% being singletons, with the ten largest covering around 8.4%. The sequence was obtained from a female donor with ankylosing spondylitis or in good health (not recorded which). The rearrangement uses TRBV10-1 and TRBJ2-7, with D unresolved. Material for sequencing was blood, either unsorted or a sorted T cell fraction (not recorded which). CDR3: CASSEGSAPFYEQYF. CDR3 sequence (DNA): TGCGCCAGCAGTGAAGGTTCGGCCCCTTTTTATGAGCAGTACTTC.